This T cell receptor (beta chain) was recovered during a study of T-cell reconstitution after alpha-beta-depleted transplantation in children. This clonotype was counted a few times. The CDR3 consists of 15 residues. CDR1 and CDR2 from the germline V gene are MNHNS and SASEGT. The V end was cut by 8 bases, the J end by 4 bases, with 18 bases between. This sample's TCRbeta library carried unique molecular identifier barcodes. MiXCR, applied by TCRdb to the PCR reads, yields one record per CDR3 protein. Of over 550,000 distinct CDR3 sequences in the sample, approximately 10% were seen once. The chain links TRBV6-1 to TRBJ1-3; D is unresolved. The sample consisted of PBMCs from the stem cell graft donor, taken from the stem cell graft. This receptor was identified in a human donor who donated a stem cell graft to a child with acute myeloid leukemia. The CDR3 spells CASWSGLGRGNTIYF. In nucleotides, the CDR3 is TGTGCCAGCTGGAGCGGTTTGGGAAGGGGAAACACCATATATTTT.